This T cell receptor beta chain was documented in a study of cytomegalovirus exposure and HLA in healthy donors. Study outcomes and limitations: With DRB1 most and HLA-C fewest, TCR association rates differed between HLA loci in a later analysis.

The V gene lost 1 base and the J gene lost 6 bases, with 4 bases spanning the gap. The CDR3 loop spans 11 amino acids. CDR1 and CDR2 from the germline V gene are MGHDK and SYGVNS. Researchers ran the PCR with 60 Vbeta and 13 Jbeta primers. The table came from immunoSEQ multiplex PCR; TCRdb's copy has only in-frame clones and leaves some out. This table holds around 110,000 clones, under 90% found once. This clone was observed once. Its antigen is not known. The specimen was PBMCs. The chain employs TRBV25-1 and TRBJ2-7, with no clear D. This TCR derives from a woman younger than 45 in good health and CMV-seronegative. DNA of the CDR3: TGTGCCAGCAGTGAATTCTCCGAGCAGTACTTC. Translation: CASSEFSEQYF.